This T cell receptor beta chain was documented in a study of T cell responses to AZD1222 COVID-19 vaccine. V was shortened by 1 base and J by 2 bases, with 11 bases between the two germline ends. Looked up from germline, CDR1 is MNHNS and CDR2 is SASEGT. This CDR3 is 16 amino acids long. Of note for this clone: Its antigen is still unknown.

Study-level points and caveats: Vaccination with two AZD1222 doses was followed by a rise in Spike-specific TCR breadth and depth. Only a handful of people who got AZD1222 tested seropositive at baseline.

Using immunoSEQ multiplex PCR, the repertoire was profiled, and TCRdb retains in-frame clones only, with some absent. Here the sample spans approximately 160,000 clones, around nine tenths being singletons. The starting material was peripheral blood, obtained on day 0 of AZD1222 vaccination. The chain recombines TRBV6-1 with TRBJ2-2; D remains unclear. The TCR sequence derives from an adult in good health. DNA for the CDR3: TGTGCCAGCAGTGAAGGGTACCGGGTCAACACCGGGGAGCTGTTTTTT. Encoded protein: CASSEGYRVNTGELFF.